The 32 T cell receptor beta chains in this list originate from one sample, sequenced in a study of cytotoxic CD8 clonotypes in ibrutinib-treated CLL. The method was immunoSEQ multiplex PCR; TCRdb's version includes in-frame clones alone and lacks a portion of them. Among 9,000 to 13,000 clones listed, 70% to 80% were seen once. Sequencing was performed on PBMCs, taken at disease progression, from a patient treated with ibrutinib. Every receptor here comes from a human donor with chronic lymphocytic leukemia.

This chain connects TRBV7-6 to TRBJ2-7; 9 bases fit TRBD1. Germline CDR1 is SGHVS and CDR2 is FNYEAQ. The CDR3 loop spans 17 amino acids. The V and J ends lost 2 bases and 1 base, in that order; junction bases with no gene match: 9. CDR3 DNA: TGTGCCAGCAGCTTAACAGGGGGCCTAACCAAATCCTACGAGCAGTACTTC. This codes for CASSLTGGLTKSYEQYF.

This rearrangement joins TRBV2 to TRBJ2-7; D possibly corresponds to TRBD2 (6 bases). The germline V and J ends were trimmed by 4 bases and 1 base, with 11 bases remaining between them. Germline lookup yields CDR1 SNHLY and CDR2 FYNNEI. This CDR3 has 14 amino acids. This CDR3 is CASSGWRGSYEQYF. The CDR3 bases are TGTGCCAGCAGTGGATGGCGGGGTTCCTACGAGCAGTACTTC. The full variable domain, with the rest looked up from reference TRBV2 and TRBJ2-7, is EPEVTQTPSHQVTQMGQEVILRCVPISNHLYFYWYRQILGQKVEFLVSFYNNEISEKSEIFDDQFSVERPDGSNFTLKIRSTKLEDSAMYFCASSGWRGSYEQYFGPGTRLTVT.

V is TRBV28 and J is TRBJ2-3; 10 positions agree with TRBD1. Germline CDR1 MDHEN, CDR2 SYDVKM. The CDR3 contains 16 residues. The J segment lost 3 bases and the V segment lost 3 bases, leaving 6 bases of the junction unmatched. CDR3 in DNA: TGTGCCAGCAGTTTTGGGGGGGGACAGGGGACAGATACGCAGTATTTT. It translates to CASSFGGGQGTDTQYF. Complete variable domain (other parts from reference TRBV28 and TRBJ2-3): DVKVTQSSRYLVKRTGEKVFLECVQDMDHENMFWYRQDPGLGLRLIYFSYDVKMKEKGDIPEGYSVSREKKERFSLILESASTNQTSMYLCASSFGGGQGTDTQYFGPGTRLTVL.

In DNA form, the CDR3 reads TGTGCCGGGACCAAGGACACCTACGAGCAGTACTTC. This gives the protein CAGTKDTYEQYF. J is TRBJ2-7 and V is TRBV2; D is possibly TRBD1 or TRBD2 (5 bases each). The CDR3 is 12 residues long. Trimming removed 11 bases from V and 2 bases from J, with 13 bases in between. The germline gives CDR1 SNHLY, CDR2 FYNNEI.

The chain links TRBV5-1 to TRBJ2-2; D call uncertain. Germline V CDR1 and CDR2: SGHRS, YFSETQ. V was trimmed by 5 bases and J by 7 bases, leaving 9 bases between them. The CDR3 is made up of 12 amino acids. CDR3 amino acids: CASSPAFGELFF. The CDR3 DNA follows: TGCGCCAGCAGTCCTGCCTTCGGGGAGCTGTTTTTT.

The J gene is TRBJ2-3, the V gene TRBV2, with TRBD2 matching over 9 bases. Germline CDR1 and CDR2: SNHLY and FYNNEI. V shed 6 bases, J shed 3 bases, and the junction held 4 bases outside the gene matches. The CDR3 totals 14 residues. The CDR3 here is CASRRLAATDTQYF. The CDR3 bases are TGTGCCAGCAGGCGACTAGCGGCAACAGATACGCAGTATTTT. The whole variable domain, filled in from reference TRBV2 and TRBJ2-3, reads EPEVTQTPSHQVTQMGQEVILRCVPISNHLYFYWYRQILGQKVEFLVSFYNNEISEKSEIFDDQFSVERPDGSNFTLKIRSTKLEDSAMYFCASRRLAATDTQYFGPGTRLTVL.

The chain uses TRBV6-1 and TRBJ1-4, with 7 bases that match TRBD1. With 10 bases clipped from V and 13 bases from J, the junction kept 12 bases outside the gene matches. This CDR3 region has 12 residues. Germline loops: CDR1 MNHNS, CDR2 SASEGT. CDR3 sequence reads: CATFRQGGRLFF. Written as DNA, the CDR3 is TGTGCCACCTTTAGACAGGGAGGCAGACTGTTTTTT.

The chain links TRBV7-8 to TRBJ2-5, with 10 bases fitting TRBD2. The germline V gene encodes CDR1 SGHVS and CDR2 FQNEAQ. CDR3 size: 15 residues. Trimming at V came to 6 bases and at J to 2 bases, leaving 6 bases not matched to a gene. CDR3 protein: CASRTSGGAQETQYF. The CDR3 nucleotides read TGTGCCAGCAGGACCAGCGGGGGGGCGCAAGAGACCCAGTACTTC.

This clone appeared a few times. The chain combines TRBV7-9 with TRBJ1-1; tentatively, D is TRBD1 (5 bases). The CDR3 runs to 13 residues. Per germline, CDR1 SEHNR and CDR2 FQNEAQ (reference sequence). Deletions cut 6 bases from V and 1 base from J, with 9 bases between. The CDR3 reads CASSFRENTEAFF. CDR3 coding DNA: TGTGCCAGCAGTTTCAGGGAGAACACTGAAGCTTTCTTT.

This sequence joins TRBV7-3 and TRBJ1-1, with D hard to call. Trimming shortened V by 6 bases and J by 7 bases, and 15 bases separated the two germline ends. Germline CDR1 SGHTA, CDR2 FQGTGA. The CDR3 extends over 13 amino acids. This CDR3 is CASRSAGRHEAFF. CDR3 nucleotides: TGTGCCAGCAGATCCGCCGGCAGACATGAAGCTTTCTTT.

The chain employs TRBV7-3 and TRBJ2-3; 12 positions agree with TRBD1. V lost 5 bases and J lost 2; bases outside the gene matches: 2. Germline CDR1 SGHTA, CDR2 FQGTGA. The CDR3 consists of 15 residues. The CDR3 loop reads CASSKGQGATDTQYF. CDR3 nucleotide sequence: TGTGCCAGCAGCAAGGGACAGGGGGCCACAGATACGCAGTATTTT.

The sample holds one count of this clone. The chain couples TRBV5-1 to TRBJ2-1; D tentatively reads TRBD1 or TRBD2 (5 bases each). Germline-derived CDR1 and CDR2 are SGHRS and YFSETQ. The CDR3 consists of 14 residues. Trimming shortened V by 4 bases and J by 7 bases, and 15 bases separated the two germline ends. This CDR3 is CASSRGGTLNEQFF. The CDR3, as DNA: TGCGCCAGCAGCCGCGGTGGGACCTTAAATGAGCAGTTCTTC.

The chain carries TRBV30 and TRBJ2-1, with 9 bases matching TRBD2. The ends lost 3 bases at V and 12 bases at J; junction bases unmatched: 15. The CDR3 sequence is 15 residues long. CDR1 is GTSNPN, CDR2 SVGIG, per germline (reference sequence). The CDR3: CAWSNLAGREYRQFF. In DNA form, the CDR3 reads TGTGCCTGGAGCAACCTAGCGGGGAGAGAGTACAGGCAGTTCTTC.

The chain employs TRBV30 and TRBJ1-4; D is uncertain. Per germline, CDR1 GTSNPN and CDR2 SVGIG (reference sequence). Trimming took off 4 bases at V and 8 bases at J, with 11 bases between the two ends. The CDR3 sequence is 12 residues long. Here the CDR3 DNA reads TGTGCCTGGAACAACCCCCGGGAAAAACTGTTTTTT. This sequence encodes CAWNNPREKLFF. The variable domain in full, with the rest retrieved from reference TRBV30 and TRBJ1-4, is SQTIHQWPATLVQPVGSPLSLECTVEGTSNPNLYWYRQAAGRGLQLLFYSVGIGQISSEVPQNLSASRPQDRQFILSSKKLLLSDSGFYLCAWNNPREKLFFGSGTQLSVL.

The chain combines TRBV5-1 with TRBJ1-1; D is ambiguous. V was shortened by 1 base and J by 0 bases, with 16 bases between the two germline ends. The germline V gene has CDR1 SGHRS and CDR2 YFSETQ. The CDR3 has 17 residues. The CDR3 spells CASSLRRPGLVNTEAFF. Here the CDR3 DNA reads TGCGCCAGCAGCTTGCGAAGACCCGGGCTCGTGAACACTGAAGCTTTCTTT.

The count of this clone is one. The chain has TRBV13 and TRBJ1-1; D possibly corresponds to TRBD1 (5 bases). The CDR3 has 13 residues. Germline loops: CDR1 PRHDT, CDR2 FYEKMQ (reference sequence). V gave up 5 bases and J gave up 4 bases, with 11 bases separating them. CDR3 nucleotides: TGTGCCAGCAGCCAGTTGGGGACCACTGAAGCTTTCTTT. Protein sequence: CASSQLGTTEAFF.

The chain combines TRBV6-1 with TRBJ2-5; 7 positions agree with TRBD2. In germline, CDR1 is MNHNS, CDR2 SASEGT. Unmatched junction bases numbered 9, after V lost 1 base and J lost 4 bases. The CDR3 has 16 amino acids. CDR3 region: CASSEDVGGWAETQYF. CDR3 in DNA: TGTGCCAGCAGTGAAGATGTGGGGGGGTGGGCAGAGACCCAGTACTTC.

This rearrangement joins TRBV19 to TRBJ2-3; no reliable D call. Germline V gene lookup returns CDR1 LNHDA and CDR2 SQIVND (reference sequence). Trimming cost V 5 bases and J 4 bases, with 7 bases left between them. The CDR3 length is 12 residues. Written as DNA, the CDR3 is TGTGCCAGTAGTGACATATCAGATACGCAGTATTTT. Its translation: CASSDISDTQYF. Full variable domain (rest looked up from reference TRBV19 and TRBJ2-3): DGGITQSPKYLFRKEGQNVTLSCEQNLNHDAMYWYRQDPGQGLRLIYYSQIVNDFQKGDIAEGYSVSREKKESFPLTVTSAQKNPTAFYLCASSDISDTQYFGPGTRLTVL.

Only one count was recorded for this clone. The chain has TRBV6-1 and TRBJ1-2; D is unclear. CDR1 is MNHNS, CDR2 SASEGT, per germline. V was pared by 3 bases and J by 3 bases, with 5 bases between. This CDR3 spans 12 amino acids. CDR3 bases: TGTGCCAGCAGTGAGACGGACTATGGCTACACCTTC. Protein sequence: CASSETDYGYTF.

V usage is TRBV5-1 and J usage is TRBJ2-1, with D tentatively TRBD2 (6 bases). There are 15 residues in the CDR3. The germline V gene encodes CDR1 SGHRS and CDR2 YFSETQ. The V end lost 0 bases, the J end lost 4 bases, and 11 bases lay between the germline ends. DNA of the CDR3: TGCGCCAGCAGCTTGGCCAGGGCGGGGTACAATGAGCAGTTCTTC. Translation gives CASSLARAGYNEQFF.

The rearrangement links TRBV5-8 to TRBJ2-3; D is undetermined. This CDR3 region has 14 residues. Germline CDR1 reads SGHTS; CDR2 reads YDEGEE. V gave up 1 base and J gave up 2 bases, with 8 bases separating them. In DNA form, the CDR3 reads TGTGCCAGCAGCTTGATTGGGATCACAGATACGCAGTATTTT. Its translation: CASSLIGITDTQYF.

The chain employs TRBV5-5 and TRBJ1-2; 7 nucleotides align to TRBD1. Germline trimming cut 4 bases from V and 6 bases from J; bases unmatched to any gene: 15. CDR1 SGHKS and CDR2 YYEKEE come from the germline V gene (reference sequence). This CDR3 is 16 amino acids long. CDR3 in DNA: TGTGCCAGCAGCCTACTCCGACAGGGCGGAGGGGATGGCTACACCTTC. Protein sequence: CASSLLRQGGGDGYTF.

This clone was detected only a few times. The chain joins TRBV6-6 to TRBJ1-3, with 10 bases fitting TRBD1. CDR1 and CDR2 (germline): MNHNY, SVGAGI (reference sequence). Losses at the gene ends were 5 bases for V and 4 bases for J; bases not matched to a gene: 8. The CDR3 contains 16 residues. The CDR3 is CASSPIDRGRGNTIYF. CDR3 nucleotides: TGTGCCAGCAGTCCAATTGACAGGGGGCGAGGAAACACCATATATTTT.

This sequence joins TRBV5-1 and TRBJ2-7; D is perhaps TRBD1 or TRBD2 (6 bases each). The germline gives CDR1 SGHRS, CDR2 YFSETQ. V was pared by 4 bases and J by 2 bases, with 13 bases between. CDR3 length: 14 residues. CDR3 amino acids: CASSTGAGTYEQYF. CDR3 nucleotides: TGCGCCAGCAGCACGGGGGCAGGGACCTACGAGCAGTACTTC. Using reference TRBV5-1 and TRBJ2-7 for the parts outside the CDR3, the full variable domain is KAGVTQTPRYLIKTRGQQVTLSCSPISGHRSVSWYQQTPGQGLQFLFEYFSETQRNKGNFPGRFSGRQFSNSRSEMNVSTLELGDSALYLCASSTGAGTYEQYFGPGTRLTVT.

The gene calls are TRBV28 and TRBJ2-7; a possible D gene is TRBD2 (6 bases). The length of the CDR3 is 13 residues. The germline CDR1 and CDR2 sequences are MDHEN and SYDVKM. V lost 5 bases, J lost 5 bases, and 13 bases lay in between. The CDR3: CASSPGTYNEQYF. The CDR3 DNA is TGTGCCAGCAGTCCCGGGACTTATAACGAGCAGTACTTC. Drawing the rest from reference TRBV28 and TRBJ2-7, the complete variable domain is DVKVTQSSRYLVKRTGEKVFLECVQDMDHENMFWYRQDPGLGLRLIYFSYDVKMKEKGDIPEGYSVSREKKERFSLILESASTNQTSMYLCASSPGTYNEQYFGPGTRLTVT.

The chain uses TRBV5-3 and TRBJ1-2; tentatively, D is TRBD1 (6 bases). TRBV5-3 is an open reading frame, and its role is uncertain. Trimming removed 4 bases at V and 5 bases at J, with 21 bases between. This CDR3 has 16 amino acids. The CDR3 nucleotides are TGTGCCAGAAGCCACCGGGGGCGACTTGGAAGTTATGGCTACACCTTC. The encoded protein is CARSHRGRLGSYGYTF.

This clone came up once. CDR3 nucleotide sequence: TGTGCCAGCGGGACACAATATAATTCACCCCTCCACTTT. Translation gives CASGTQYNSPLHF. J is TRBJ1-6 and V is TRBV2; tentative D call: TRBD1 (6 bases). Per germline, CDR1 SNHLY and CDR2 FYNNEI. The V end was cut by 8 bases, the J end by 4 bases, with 9 bases between. CDR3 length equals 13 residues.

This clone appeared once. The J gene is TRBJ2-2, the V gene TRBV7-2; D not resolved. The CDR3 has 16 amino acids. The V end lost 1 base, the J end lost 1 base, and 10 bases lay between the germline ends. CDR1 is SGHTA, CDR2 FQGNSA, per germline. The DNA for the CDR3 is TGTGCCAGCAGCTTAGTTCCCACTCTGAACACCGGGGAGCTGTTTTTT. Protein: CASSLVPTLNTGELFF.

This rearrangement joins TRBV19 to TRBJ1-2; D gene unclear. Trimming removed 5 bases from V and 7 bases from J, with 23 bases in between. The CDR3 has 16 amino acids. Germline values: CDR1 LNHDA, CDR2 SQIVND (reference sequence). The CDR3 DNA reads as TGTGCCAGTAGTGAGAGCGTAGCTTATCGACTTAGTGGCTACACCTTC. This codes for CASSESVAYRLSGYTF.

V and J are TRBV4-1 and TRBJ2-1; D is uncertain. The germline V gene has CDR1 MGHRA and CDR2 YSYEKL. This CDR3 has 13 residues. Trimming took off 0 bases at V and 6 bases at J, with 6 bases between the two ends. CDR3 sequence reads: CASSQDWVNEQFF. The CDR3 bases are TGCGCCAGCAGCCAAGATTGGGTCAATGAGCAGTTCTTC.

In its sample, this clone was seen a few times. V is TRBV4-2 and J is TRBJ2-2; D is unclear. The germline V gene encodes CDR1 LGHNA and CDR2 YNFKEQ. V was pared by 0 bases and J by 6 bases, with 11 bases between. The length of the CDR3 is 15 residues. The CDR3 loop is CASSQEPHYAGELFF. CDR3 bases: TGTGCCAGCAGCCAAGAACCCCACTACGCCGGGGAGCTGTTTTTT.

The genes are TRBV30 and TRBJ2-5, with D hard to call. The CDR3 contains 13 residues. Per germline, CDR1 GTSNPN and CDR2 SVGIG (reference sequence). V shed 2 bases and J shed 3 bases, with 10 bases lying between them. The CDR3 DNA follows: TGTGCCTGGAGTCCGACCCCCAAAGAGACCCAGTACTTC. Its translation is CAWSPTPKETQYF. Full variable domain (outside the CDR3, taken from reference TRBV30 and TRBJ2-5): SQTIHQWPATLVQPVGSPLSLECTVEGTSNPNLYWYRQAAGRGLQLLFYSVGIGQISSEVPQNLSASRPQDRQFILSSKKLLLSDSGFYLCAWSPTPKETQYFGPGTRLLVL.